The 10 T cell receptor beta chains listed next were all sequenced from one sample in a study of blood T cell repertoires in COVID-19. Using immunoSEQ multiplex PCR, the repertoire was profiled, and TCRdb retains in-frame clones only, with some absent. In the table there are about 74,000 clones, approximately 80% of which are singletons. Material: peripheral blood. The receptors were sampled from a human donor in a cohort sampled during active COVID-19.

The chain recombines TRBV7-6 with TRBJ1-2, with 9 bases lining up with TRBD1. The germline V gene has CDR1 SGHVS and CDR2 FNYEAQ. The CDR3 totals 13 residues. Losses at the gene ends were 4 bases for V and 6 bases for J; bases not matched to a gene: 3. CDR3 in amino acids: CASSSGQGNGYTF. The CDR3 bases are TGTGCCAGCAGCTCGGGACAGGGCAATGGCTACACCTTC.

This clone was recorded a few times. The chain uses TRBV7-9 and TRBJ1-1; D may be TRBD1 (6 bases). V shed 1 base and J shed 6 bases, with 6 bases lying between them. The CDR3 contains 12 residues. Germline CDR1 SEHNR, CDR2 FQNEAQ (reference sequence). CDR3 DNA: TGTGCCAGCAGCTTAGGACAGGCTGAAGCTTTCTTT. The encoded protein is CASSLGQAEAFF.

In its sample, this clone was seen once. V gene TRBV6-2 or TRBV6-3 combines with J gene TRBJ2-3; TRBD2 matches 11 bases. Losses at the gene ends were 3 bases for V and 5 bases for J; bases not matched to a gene: 7. Germline values: CDR1 MNHEY, CDR2 SVGEGT. CDR3 length equals 16 residues. The CDR3, as DNA: TGTGCCAGCAGTTATCTAGCGGGGGGCCGAGGAGATACGCAGTATTTT. Amino acids: CASSYLAGGRGDTQYF.

This chain links TRBV29-1 with TRBJ1-2; D unclear. The CDR3 loop spans 13 amino acids. V was pared by 3 bases and J by 5 bases, with 13 bases between. CDR1 is SQVTM, CDR2 ANQGSEA, per germline. CDR3 in amino acids: CSVDVAGSYGYTF. As DNA, the CDR3 is TGCAGCGTTGATGTCGCGGGCTCTTATGGCTACACCTTC.

The J gene is TRBJ1-4, the V gene TRBV4-2; D is unresolved. CDR3 size: 13 residues. Trimming stripped 0 bases from V and 8 bases from J, with 7 bases between. CDR1 is LGHNA, CDR2 YNFKEQ, per germline. The CDR3: CASSQDYWEKLFF. The CDR3 DNA reads TGTGCCAGCAGCCAAGATTACTGGGAAAAACTGTTTTTT.

CDR3 DNA sequence: TGTGCCAGCAGCTCCCCGGGAACACCCGGGGTTGCTAGCACAGATACGCAGTATTTT. As protein: CASSSPGTPGVASTDTQYF. The chain links TRBV7-2 to TRBJ2-3; the D gene is possibly TRBD2 (5 bases). The CDR3 length is 19 residues. Germline CDR1 SGHTA, CDR2 FQGNSA. V gave up 4 bases and J gave up 0 bases, with 23 bases separating them.

The CDR3 DNA follows: TGTGCCAGCAGCTTAGGGGGCGCGAACATTCAGTACTTC. Protein product: CASSLGGANIQYF. The chain has TRBV5-6 and TRBJ2-4; TRBD1 matches 7 bases. This CDR3 contains 13 residues. Looked up from germline, CDR1 is SGHDT and CDR2 is YYEEEE. With V trimmed by 2 bases and J by 7 bases, 3 bases remained unmatched.

The chain links TRBV10-3 to TRBJ2-3, with D unresolved. CDR3 size: 12 residues. The germline CDR1 and CDR2 sequences are ENHRY and SYGVKD. The V gene lost 4 bases and the J gene lost 4 bases, with 6 bases spanning the gap. The CDR3 is CAISARADTQYF. CDR3 DNA sequence: TGTGCCATCAGTGCTCGGGCAGATACGCAGTATTTT.

V gene TRBV21-1 combines with J gene TRBJ2-7; TRBD1 reflects the table's D call only, with no check against the DNA. TRBV21-1 is a pseudogene segment. The CDR3 length is 14 residues. The CDR3 protein is CASITGTGGYEQYV. CDR3 in DNA: TGTGCCAGCATCACCGGGACAGGGGGCTACGAGCAGTACGTC.

The chain is built from TRBV21-1 and TRBJ1-4; the table's D call of TRBD1 was not tested on the DNA. TRBV21-1 is labeled a pseudogene. The CDR3 runs 16 residues. The CDR3 reads CASSKAYREIDEKLFF. CDR3 nucleotides: TGTGCCAGCAGCAAAGCCTACAGGGAGATAGATGAAAAACTGTTTTTT.